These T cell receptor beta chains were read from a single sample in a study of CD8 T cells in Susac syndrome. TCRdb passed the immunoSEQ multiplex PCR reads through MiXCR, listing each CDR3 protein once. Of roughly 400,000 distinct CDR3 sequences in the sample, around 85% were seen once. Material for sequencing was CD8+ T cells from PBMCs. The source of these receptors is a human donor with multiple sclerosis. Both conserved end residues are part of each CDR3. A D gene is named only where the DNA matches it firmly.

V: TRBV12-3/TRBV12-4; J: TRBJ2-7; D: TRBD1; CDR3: CASSPGQVNEQYF
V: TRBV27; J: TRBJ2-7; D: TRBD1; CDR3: CASKKGAAYEQYF
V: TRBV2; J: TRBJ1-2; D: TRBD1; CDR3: CASRPETGGVYGYTF
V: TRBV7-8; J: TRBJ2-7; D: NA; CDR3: CASSWGSPYEQYF
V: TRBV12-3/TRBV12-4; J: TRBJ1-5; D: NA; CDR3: CASSLGTLNQPQHF
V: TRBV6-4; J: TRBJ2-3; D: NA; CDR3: CASSDSMSSTDTQYF
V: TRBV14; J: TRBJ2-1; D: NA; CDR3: CASSSRDSNNEQFF
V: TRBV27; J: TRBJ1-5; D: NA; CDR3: CASSSTGQLNQPQHF
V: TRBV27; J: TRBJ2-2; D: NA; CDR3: CASSLGMDTGELFF
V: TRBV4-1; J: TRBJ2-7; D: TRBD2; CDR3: CASSQALARGYEQYF
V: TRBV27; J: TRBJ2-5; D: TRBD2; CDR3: CASSRSGSSETQYF
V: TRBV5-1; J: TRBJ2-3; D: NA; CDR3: CASSLAGRVGDTQYF
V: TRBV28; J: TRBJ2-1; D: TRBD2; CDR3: CASSTIRAGGTFF
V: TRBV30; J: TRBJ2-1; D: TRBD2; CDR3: CAWELAGGFNEQFF
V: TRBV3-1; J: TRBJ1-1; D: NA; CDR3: CASSRYLRTGHPKAFF
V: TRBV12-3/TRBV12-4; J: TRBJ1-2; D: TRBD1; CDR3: CASSPTGAPGSYGYTF
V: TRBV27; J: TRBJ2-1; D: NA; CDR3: CASSLGGTAYNEQFF
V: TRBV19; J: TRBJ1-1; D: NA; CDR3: CASRRGAEAFF
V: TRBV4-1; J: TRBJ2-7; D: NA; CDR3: CASSQEKNPNYEQYF
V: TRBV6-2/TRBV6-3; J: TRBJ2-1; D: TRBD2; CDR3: CASSSSGGDWEQFF
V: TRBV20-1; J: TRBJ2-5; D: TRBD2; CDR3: CSARDVSAGGPETQYF
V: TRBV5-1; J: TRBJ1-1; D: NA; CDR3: CASSSRTENTEAFF
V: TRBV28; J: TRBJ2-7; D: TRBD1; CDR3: CASSFAAQGTSEQYF
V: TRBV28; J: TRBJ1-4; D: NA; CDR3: CASSRLGGEKLFF
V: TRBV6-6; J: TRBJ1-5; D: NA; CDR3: CASDPILLPTNQPQHF
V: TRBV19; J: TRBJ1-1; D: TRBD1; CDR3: CASSMEGARITEAFF
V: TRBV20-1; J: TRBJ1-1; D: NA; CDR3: CSARTVDRPEAFF
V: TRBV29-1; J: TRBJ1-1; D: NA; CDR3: CSVEDRLPSREGTEAFF
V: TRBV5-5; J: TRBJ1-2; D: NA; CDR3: CASSLWEGKYGYTF
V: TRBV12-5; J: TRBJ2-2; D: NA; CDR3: CASSPPALGPAYTGELFF
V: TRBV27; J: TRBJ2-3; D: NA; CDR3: CASRTEVTDTQYF
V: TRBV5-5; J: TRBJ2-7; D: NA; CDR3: CASTLSSPGLDYEQYF
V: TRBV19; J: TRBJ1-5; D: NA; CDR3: CASSISDNQPQHF
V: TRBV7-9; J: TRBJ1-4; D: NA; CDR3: CASSLGTGTEKLFF
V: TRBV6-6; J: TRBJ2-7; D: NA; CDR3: CASSYEWEQYF
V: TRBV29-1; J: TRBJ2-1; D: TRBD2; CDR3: CSAWGSGRGDEQFF
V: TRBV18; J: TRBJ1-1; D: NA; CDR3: CASSPTLGQSSNTEAFF
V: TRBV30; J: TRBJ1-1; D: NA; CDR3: CAWSVLTALSEAFF
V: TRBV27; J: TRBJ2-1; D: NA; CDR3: CASSFVGGGGNEQFF
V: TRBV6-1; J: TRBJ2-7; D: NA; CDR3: CASSEIIYEQYF
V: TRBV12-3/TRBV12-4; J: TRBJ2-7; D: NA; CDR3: CASSSRGVNEQYF
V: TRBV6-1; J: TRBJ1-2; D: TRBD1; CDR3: CASSEGTGGYYGYTF
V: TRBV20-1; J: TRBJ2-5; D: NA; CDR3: CSARDSNRYQETQYF
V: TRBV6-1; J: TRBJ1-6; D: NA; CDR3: CASSLGGLPLIPDSPLHF
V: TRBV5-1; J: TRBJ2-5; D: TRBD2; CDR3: CASSLLGLAETQYF
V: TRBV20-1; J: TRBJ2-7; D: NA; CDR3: CSASGGGGYEQYF
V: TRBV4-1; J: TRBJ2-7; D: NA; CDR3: CASSQVVNYEQYF
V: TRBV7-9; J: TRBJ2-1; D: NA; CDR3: CASSGDSSDEQFF
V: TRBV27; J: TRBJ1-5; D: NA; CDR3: CASSLGGQTNQPQHF